Listed here is a single T cell receptor (beta chain). The data derive from a study of blood T cell repertoires in COVID-19. This CDR3 has 14 amino acids. CDR1 is SEHNR and CDR2 is FQNEAQ in the germline V gene (reference sequence). Trimming pared 1 base from V and 6 bases from J, leaving 12 bases between. The protocol was immunoSEQ multiplex PCR, while the TCRdb copy is restricted to in-frame clones and leaves out a portion. Of about 160,000 clones detected, roughly 90% appear once; the ten largest clones hold roughly 4.8%. The chain joins TRBV7-9 to TRBJ1-2; D is perhaps TRBD1 (5 bases). The sequence was obtained from a man aged 25-45 years with COVID-19, enrolled during active disease. The sequencing sample was made of peripheral blood. The CDR3 sequence is CASSLDGGRHGYTF. The DNA of the CDR3 is TGTGCCAGCAGCTTAGACGGGGGGAGACATGGCTACACCTTC.